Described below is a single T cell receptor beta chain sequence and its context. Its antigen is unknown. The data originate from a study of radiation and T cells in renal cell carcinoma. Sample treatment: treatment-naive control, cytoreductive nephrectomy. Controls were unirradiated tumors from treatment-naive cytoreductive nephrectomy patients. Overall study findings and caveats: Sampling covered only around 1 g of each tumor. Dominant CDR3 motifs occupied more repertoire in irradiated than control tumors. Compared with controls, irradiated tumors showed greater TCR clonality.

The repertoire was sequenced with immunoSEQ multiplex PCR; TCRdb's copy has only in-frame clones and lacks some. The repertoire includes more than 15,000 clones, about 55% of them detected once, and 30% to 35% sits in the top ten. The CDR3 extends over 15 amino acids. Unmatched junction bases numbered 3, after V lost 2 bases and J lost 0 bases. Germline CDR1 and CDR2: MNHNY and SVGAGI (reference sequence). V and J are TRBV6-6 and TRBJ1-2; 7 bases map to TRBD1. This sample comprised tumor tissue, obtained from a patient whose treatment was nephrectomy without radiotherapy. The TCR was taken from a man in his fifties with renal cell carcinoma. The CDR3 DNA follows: TGTGCCAGCAGTTACGGCAGGGGGGCTAACTATGGCTACACCTTC. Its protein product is CASSYGRGANYGYTF.